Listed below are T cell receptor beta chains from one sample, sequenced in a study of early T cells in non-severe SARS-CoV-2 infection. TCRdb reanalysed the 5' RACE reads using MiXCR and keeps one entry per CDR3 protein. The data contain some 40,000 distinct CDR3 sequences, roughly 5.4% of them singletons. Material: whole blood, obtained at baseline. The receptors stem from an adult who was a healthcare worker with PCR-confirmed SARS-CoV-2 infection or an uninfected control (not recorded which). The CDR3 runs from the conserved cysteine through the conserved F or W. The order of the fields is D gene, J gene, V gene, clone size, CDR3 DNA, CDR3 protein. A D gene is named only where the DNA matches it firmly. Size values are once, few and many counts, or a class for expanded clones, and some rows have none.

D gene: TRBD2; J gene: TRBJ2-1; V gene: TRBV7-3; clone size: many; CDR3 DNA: TGTGCCAGCAGCCAAGGGACTAGCCCTAATGAGCAGTTCTTC; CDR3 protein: CASSQGTSPNEQFF
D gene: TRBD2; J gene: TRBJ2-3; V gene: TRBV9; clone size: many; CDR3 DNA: TGTGCCAGCAGCGTAGGCACTAGCGGGAGTACAGATACGCAGTATTTT; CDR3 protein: CASSVGTSGSTDTQYF
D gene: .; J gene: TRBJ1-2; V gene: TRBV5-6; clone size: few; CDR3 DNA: TGTGCCAGCAGCTTGAAACGGTTTGGCTACACCTTC; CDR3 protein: CASSLKRFGYTF
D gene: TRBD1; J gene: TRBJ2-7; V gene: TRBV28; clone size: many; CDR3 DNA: TGTGCCAGCAGTTTATCAGGAGACAGGGGAAACGAGCAGTACTTC; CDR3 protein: CASSLSGDRGNEQYF
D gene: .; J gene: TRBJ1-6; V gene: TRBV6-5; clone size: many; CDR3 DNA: TGTGCCAGCAATAACAGGTGGACTAAAGATTCACCCCTCCACTTT; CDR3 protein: CASNNRWTKDSPLHF
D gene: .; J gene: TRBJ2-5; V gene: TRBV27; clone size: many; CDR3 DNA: TGTGCCAGCAGTACAAGGGTCCAAGAGACCCAGTACTTC; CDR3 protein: CASSTRVQETQYF
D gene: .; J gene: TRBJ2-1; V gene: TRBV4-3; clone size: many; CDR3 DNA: TGCGCCAGCAGCCAAGAGTTATCGGTGGTTCCGCATGAGCAGTTCTTC; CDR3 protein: CASSQELSVVPHEQFF
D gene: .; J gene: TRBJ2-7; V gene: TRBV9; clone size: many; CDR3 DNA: TGTGCCAGCAGCGTAGAGGGGAGCGAGCAGTACTTC; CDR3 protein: CASSVEGSEQYF
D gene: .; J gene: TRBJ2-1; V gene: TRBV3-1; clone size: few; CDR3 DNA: TGTGCCAGCAGCCAAGATCGGGACCCACCCTACAATGAGCAGTTCTTC; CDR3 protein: CASSQDRDPPYNEQFF
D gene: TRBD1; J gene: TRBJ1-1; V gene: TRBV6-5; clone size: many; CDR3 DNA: TGTGCCAGCAGTTACTCGACAGGGAAGCACACTGAAGCTTTCTTT; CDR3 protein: CASSYSTGKHTEAFF
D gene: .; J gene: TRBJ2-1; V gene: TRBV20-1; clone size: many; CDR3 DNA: TGCAGTGCCCCGGTAAGGGGGAGGGCCCCCAATGAGCAGTTCTTC; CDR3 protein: CSAPVRGRAPNEQFF
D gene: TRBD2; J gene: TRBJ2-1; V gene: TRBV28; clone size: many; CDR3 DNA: TGTGCCAGCAGTCCGGGACTAGCGGAATACAATGAGCAGTTCTTC; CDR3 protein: CASSPGLAEYNEQFF
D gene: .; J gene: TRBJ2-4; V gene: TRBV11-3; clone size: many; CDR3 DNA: TGTGCCAGCAGCTTTGACAAAAACATTCAGTACTTC; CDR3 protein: CASSFDKNIQYF
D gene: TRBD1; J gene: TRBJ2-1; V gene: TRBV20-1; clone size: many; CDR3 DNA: TGCAGTGCTAGGGGGACAGGTACTAATGAGCAGTTCTTC; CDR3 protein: CSARGTGTNEQFF
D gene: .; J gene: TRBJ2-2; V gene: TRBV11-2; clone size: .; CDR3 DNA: TGTGCCAGCAGCCCAGTGGGAACAGGGTACACCGGGGAGCTGTTTTTT; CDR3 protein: CASSPVGTGYTGELFF
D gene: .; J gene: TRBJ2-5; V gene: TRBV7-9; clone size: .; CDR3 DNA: TGTGCCAGCGAGAACGGAGAGACCCAGTACTTC; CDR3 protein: CASENGETQYF
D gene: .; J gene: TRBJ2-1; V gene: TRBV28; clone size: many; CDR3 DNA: TGTGCCAGCGGAATTCGACAGGGAGCGGGCGGGAGGAGTAATGAGCAGTTCTTC; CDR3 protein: CASGIRQGAGGRSNEQFF
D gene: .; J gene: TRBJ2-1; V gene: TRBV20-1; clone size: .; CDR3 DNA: TGCAGTGCTCGACCCTCACCCCCTGAGCAGTTCTTC; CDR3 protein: CSARPSPPEQFF
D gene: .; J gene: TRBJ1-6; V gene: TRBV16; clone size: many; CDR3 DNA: TGTGCCAGCAGCCAATTGGGGACGAAGTATAATTCACCCCTCCACTTT; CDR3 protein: CASSQLGTKYNSPLHF
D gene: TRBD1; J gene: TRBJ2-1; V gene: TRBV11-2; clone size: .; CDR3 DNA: TGTGCCAGCAGCCCCGGGACAGGGACCTACAATGAGCAGTTCTTC; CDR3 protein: CASSPGTGTYNEQFF
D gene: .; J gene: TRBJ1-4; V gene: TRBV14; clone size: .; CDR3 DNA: TGTGCCAGCAGCGTCGGGGGAGCGGGCGAAAAACTGTTTTTT; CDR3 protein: CASSVGGAGEKLFF
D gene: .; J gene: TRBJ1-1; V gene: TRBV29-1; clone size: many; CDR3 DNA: TGCAGCGTTGAGGGACGTATGAACACTGAAGCTTTCTTT; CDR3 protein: CSVEGRMNTEAFF
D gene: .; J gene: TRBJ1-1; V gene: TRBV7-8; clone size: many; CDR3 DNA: TGTGCCAGCAGCGGACAGACCTTACCGAACACTGAAGCTTTCTTT; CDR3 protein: CASSGQTLPNTEAFF
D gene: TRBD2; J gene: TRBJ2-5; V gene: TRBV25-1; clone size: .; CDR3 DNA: TGTGCCAGCAGCCTAGCGGGAGGGTCGCAGACCCAGTACTTC; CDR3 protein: CASSLAGGSQTQYF
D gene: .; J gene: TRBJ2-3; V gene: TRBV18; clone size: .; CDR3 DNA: TGTGCCAGCTCACCTGGGAACGCAGATACGCGGTATTTT; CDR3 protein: CASSPGNADTRYF
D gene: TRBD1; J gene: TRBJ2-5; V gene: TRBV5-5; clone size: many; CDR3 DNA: TGTGCCAGCAGCTCAGGGACAGGGGCCCAAGAGACCCAGTACTTC; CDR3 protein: CASSSGTGAQETQYF
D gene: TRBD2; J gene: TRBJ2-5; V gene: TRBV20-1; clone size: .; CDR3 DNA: TGCAGTGCCAGACTAGCTCGGGAGACCCAGTACTTC; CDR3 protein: CSARLARETQYF
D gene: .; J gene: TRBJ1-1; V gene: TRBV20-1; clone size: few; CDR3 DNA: TGCAGTGCTAGAGACAGAATCAACACTGAAGCTTTCTTT; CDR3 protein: CSARDRINTEAFF
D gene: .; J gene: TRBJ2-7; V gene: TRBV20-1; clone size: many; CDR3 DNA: TGCAGTGCTAGAGCGGGAACAGGCTACGAGCAGTACTTC; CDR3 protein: CSARAGTGYEQYF
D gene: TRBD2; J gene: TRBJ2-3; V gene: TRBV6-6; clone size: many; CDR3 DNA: TGTGCCAGCAGTTACGGCGGGGCGGGGGACCTAGCCACAGATACGCAGTATTTT; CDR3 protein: CASSYGGAGDLATDTQYF
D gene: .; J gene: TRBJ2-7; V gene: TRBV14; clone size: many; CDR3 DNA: TGTGCCAGCAGCCGAAGTTCTGAGGTATTTTATCCCTACGAGCAGTACTTC; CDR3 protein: CASSRSSEVFYPYEQYF
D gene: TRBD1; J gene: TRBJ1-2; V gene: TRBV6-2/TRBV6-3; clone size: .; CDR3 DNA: TGTGCCAGCACCCCGACAGGGGTAGTGGTTGGCTACACCTTC; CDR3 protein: CASTPTGVVVGYTF
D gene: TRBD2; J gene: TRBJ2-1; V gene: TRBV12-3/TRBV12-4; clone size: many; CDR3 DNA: TGTGCCAGCAGTCGAGAACTAGCGAATATAGGCTACAATGAGCAGTTCTTC; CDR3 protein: CASSRELANIGYNEQFF
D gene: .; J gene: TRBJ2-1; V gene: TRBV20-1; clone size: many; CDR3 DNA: TGCAGTGCTAAACCAGTGGTGAATGAGCAGTTCTTC; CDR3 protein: CSAKPVVNEQFF
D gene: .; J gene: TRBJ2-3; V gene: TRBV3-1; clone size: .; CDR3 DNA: TGTGCCAGCAGCCAAGGGGCCCTCGGACGGGGAGTTGTGGATACGCAGTATTTT; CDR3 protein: CASSQGALGRGVVDTQYF
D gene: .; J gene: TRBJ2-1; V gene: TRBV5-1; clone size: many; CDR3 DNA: TGCGCCAGCAGCTTGGCGGGACAATTTAGTGAGCAGTTCTTC; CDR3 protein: CASSLAGQFSEQFF
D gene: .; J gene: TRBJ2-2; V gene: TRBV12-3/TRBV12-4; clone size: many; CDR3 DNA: TGTGCCAGCAGCCTCAGCGCCTCGAACACCGGGGAGCTGTTTTTT; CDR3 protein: CASSLSASNTGELFF
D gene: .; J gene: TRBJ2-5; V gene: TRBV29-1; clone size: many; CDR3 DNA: TGCAGCGTTGAACCCTCACTAGGGGGTGGAGAGACCCAGTACTTC; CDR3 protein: CSVEPSLGGGETQYF
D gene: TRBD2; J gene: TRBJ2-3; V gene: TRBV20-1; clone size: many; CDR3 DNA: TGCAGTGCTGGGACTAGCGGGAGTGCCGATACGCAGTATTTT; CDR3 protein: CSAGTSGSADTQYF
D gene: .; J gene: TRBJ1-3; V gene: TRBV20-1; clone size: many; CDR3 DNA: TGCAGTGCTACGTCTGAGACTGAAAACACCATATATTTT; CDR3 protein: CSATSETENTIYF
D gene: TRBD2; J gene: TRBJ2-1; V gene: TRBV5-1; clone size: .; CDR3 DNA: TGCGCCAGCAGCGCGACTAGCGGGTCATACAATGAGCAGTTCTTC; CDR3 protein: CASSATSGSYNEQFF
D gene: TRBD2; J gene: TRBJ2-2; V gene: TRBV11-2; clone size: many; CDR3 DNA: TGTGCCAGCAGCGCGGGACTAGCGGGACTGACCGGGGAGCTGTTTTTT; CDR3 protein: CASSAGLAGLTGELFF
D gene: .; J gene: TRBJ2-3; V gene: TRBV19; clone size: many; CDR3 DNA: TGTGCCAGTAGTATCAGCGAGACTTCCGGGGGTACGCAGTATTTT; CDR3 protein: CASSISETSGGTQYF
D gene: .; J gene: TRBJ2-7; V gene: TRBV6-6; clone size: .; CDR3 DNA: TGTGCCAGCAGTACCGGGATAGCGGCACTTGTCGTCGGGAACGAGCAGTACTTC; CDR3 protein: CASSTGIAALVVGNEQYF
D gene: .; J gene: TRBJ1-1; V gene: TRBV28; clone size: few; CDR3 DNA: TGTGCCAGCAGTTTCCCGACTGAACTGAACACTGAAGCTTTCTTT; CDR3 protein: CASSFPTELNTEAFF
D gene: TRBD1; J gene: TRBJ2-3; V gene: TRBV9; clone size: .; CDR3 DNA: TGTGCCAGCAGCCCGACGAGGGGACAGTCAACAGATACGCAGTATTTT; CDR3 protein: CASSPTRGQSTDTQYF
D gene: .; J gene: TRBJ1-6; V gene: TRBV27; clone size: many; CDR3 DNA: TGTGCCAGCAGTTTAGGGGGGAAGGGCTCACCCCTCCACTTT; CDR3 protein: CASSLGGKGSPLHF
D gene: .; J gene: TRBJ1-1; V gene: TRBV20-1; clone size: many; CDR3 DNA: TGCAGTGCTAGAGCGGGGGGGAACACTGAAGCTTTCTTT; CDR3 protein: CSARAGGNTEAFF
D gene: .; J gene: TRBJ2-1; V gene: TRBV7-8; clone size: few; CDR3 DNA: TGTGCCAGCAGCTTGAAGGACAGCTACAATGAGCAGTTCTTC; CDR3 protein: CASSLKDSYNEQFF
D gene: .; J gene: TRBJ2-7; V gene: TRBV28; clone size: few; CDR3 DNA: TGTGCCAGCAGTCCCGGACCTTTATTAAGCTCCTACGAGCAGTACTTC; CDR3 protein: CASSPGPLLSSYEQYF